The source of this T cell receptor beta chain is a study of low-dose radiotherapy and immunotherapy resistance in tumors. Study overall: Individuals in Cohort 2 had 1 Gy per fraction every two weeks, adding up to 13 Gy over 26 weeks.

cDNA synthesis used a TRAV/TRBV-specific primer set for both chains. A constant-region primer paired with the V-primer adapter amplified TCRs over approximately 18 PCR cycles. TCRdb independently ran MiXCR on the reads; one entry per CDR3 protein. The table includes about 60,000 distinct CDR3 sequences, around 27% detected once. Time point indicated: before trial treatment. The study gave donors nivolumab, ipilimumab, aspirin, low-dose cyclophosphamide and low-dose radiotherapy. The CDR3 runs 17 residues. V lost 7 bases to trimming and J lost 3 bases; unmatched junction nucleotides: 10. CDR1 is SGHTA, CDR2 FQGNSA, per germline.

The chain recombines TRBV7-2 with TRBJ2-5; 14 bases line up with TRBD2. The receptor was isolated from a male donor with prostate cancer. The sample was PBMCs, taken before treatment. The CDR3 DNA follows: TGTGCCAGCAACCTCCCGGGACTAGCGGGGGTTGAAGAGACCCAGTACTTC. Translated, it gives CASNLPGLAGVEETQYF.